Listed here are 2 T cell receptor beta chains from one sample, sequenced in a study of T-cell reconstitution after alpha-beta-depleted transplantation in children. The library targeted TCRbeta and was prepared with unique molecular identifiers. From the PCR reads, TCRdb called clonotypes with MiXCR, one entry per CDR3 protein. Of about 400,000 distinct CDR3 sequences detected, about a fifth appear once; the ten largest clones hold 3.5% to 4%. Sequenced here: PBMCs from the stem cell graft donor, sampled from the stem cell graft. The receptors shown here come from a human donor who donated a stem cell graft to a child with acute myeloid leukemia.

For the CDR3, the DNA is TGTGCCAGCAGCTTGATATCCGTGGGGGGTATGACCTACAATGAGCAGTTCTTC. Residues: CASSLISVGGMTYNEQFF. The chain is built from TRBV7-6 and TRBJ2-1; a weak D match, TRBD2 (6 bases). In germline, CDR1 is SGHVS, CDR2 FNYEAQ. Trimming pared 3 bases from V and 2 bases from J, leaving 20 bases between. CDR3 size: 18 residues.

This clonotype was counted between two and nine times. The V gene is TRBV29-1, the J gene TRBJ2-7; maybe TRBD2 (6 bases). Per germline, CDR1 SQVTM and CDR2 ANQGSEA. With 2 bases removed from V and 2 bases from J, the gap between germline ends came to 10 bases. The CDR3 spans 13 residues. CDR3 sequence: CSVESGRPYEQYF. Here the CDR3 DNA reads TGCAGCGTTGAATCCGGGAGACCCTACGAGCAGTACTTC.